The 28 T cell receptor beta chains given below trace back to one sample, sequenced in a study of breast tumors, draining lymph nodes, adjacent tissues. TCRdb used MiXCR to reprocess the multiplex PCR reads, holding one entry per CDR3 protein. This sample carries about 140,000 distinct CDR3 sequences, approximately 32% of them seen once, and the ten largest clones take 2.3%. Axillary draining lymph nodes of breast cancer patients supplied the node samples. Sequencing was carried out using axillary lymph node tissue. Receptor source: a female donor with breast cancer. Some clones in this sample may be carry-over from other donors' samples.

This clonotype appeared a few times. CDR3 region: CAISEATGGGYTF. In DNA form, the CDR3 reads TGTGCCATCAGTGAGGCGACAGGGGGCGGCTACACCTTC. The genes are TRBV10-3 and TRBJ1-2; 10 bases match TRBD1. Germline loops: CDR1 ENHRY, CDR2 SYGVKD. The CDR3 has 13 residues. The V and J ends lost 2 bases and 8 bases, in that order; junction bases with no gene match: 2.

This clonotype was found many times. The chain recombines TRBV30 with TRBJ2-1; the D is unclear. Trimming removed 3 bases from V and 8 bases from J, with 11 bases in between. The germline V gene encodes CDR1 GTSNPN and CDR2 SVGIG (reference sequence). The CDR3 spans 12 residues. CDR3 loop: CAWSRQGYEQFF. In DNA, the CDR3 is TGTGCCTGGAGCCGCCAAGGGTATGAGCAGTTCTTC.

This clonotype was detected only a few times. The V gene is TRBV20-1, the J gene TRBJ1-3, with D perhaps matching TRBD1 (5 bases). CDR1 and CDR2 from the germline V gene are DFQATT and SNEGSKA (reference sequence). The CDR3 is made up of 14 amino acids. CDR3 amino acids: CSATGGKYGNTIYF. CDR3 DNA: TGCAGCGCAACGGGGGGGAAATATGGAAACACCATATATTTT.

This clonotype occurred many times. V is TRBV19 and J is TRBJ2-2; possibly TRBD1 for D (5 bases). The CDR3 loop spans 17 amino acids. CDR1 is LNHDA and CDR2 is SQIVND in the germline V gene (reference sequence). V lost 4 bases and J 1 base, leaving 16 bases between the germline ends. CDR3 sequence: CASSKKGLTGNTGELFF. The CDR3, as DNA: TGTGCCAGTAGTAAAAAAGGCTTAACAGGGAACACCGGGGAGCTGTTTTTT.

This clonotype was observed at least ten times. The CDR3 spells CAIKDGTATDTQYF. The CDR3 DNA is TGTGCCATCAAGGACGGGACAGCCACAGATACGCAGTATTTT. This rearrangement joins TRBV10-3 to TRBJ2-3, with TRBD1 matching 7 bases. Germline V gene lookup returns CDR1 ENHRY and CDR2 SYGVKD. Trimming removed 7 bases from V and 2 bases from J; junction bases left unmatched: 6. The CDR3 extends over 14 amino acids.

The chain employs TRBV30 and TRBJ1-1, with TRBD1 as a possible D gene (5 bases). The CDR3 is made up of 13 amino acids. Germline V gene sequence: CDR1 GTSNPN, CDR2 SVGIG (reference sequence). V lost 2 bases to trimming and J lost 2 bases, with 9 bases between them. The CDR3 reads CAWSKQANTEAFF. CDR3 bases: TGTGCCTGGAGTAAACAGGCAAACACTGAAGCTTTCTTT.

The sample holds many counts of this clonotype. This rearrangement joins TRBV18 to TRBJ1-4, with D possibly TRBD1 on 5 matching bases. The CDR3 extends over 14 amino acids. Germline V lookup: CDR1 KGHSH, CDR2 LQKENI. V gave up 3 bases and J gave up 4 bases, with 9 bases separating them. CDR3 coding DNA: TGTGCCAGCTCACCGGGGCAGAATAATGAAAAACTGTTTTTT. It translates to CASSPGQNNEKLFF.

This clonotype came up many times. The chain recombines TRBV5-1 with TRBJ2-1, with 12 bases that match TRBD2. Trimming at V came to 4 bases and at J to 8 bases, leaving 7 bases not matched to a gene. This CDR3 has 15 amino acids. Germline V gives CDR1 SGHRS, CDR2 YFSETQ. Here the CDR3 DNA reads TGCGCCAGCAGCGCTAGCGGGGGGGCCTCGGATGAGCAGTTCTTC. It specifies CASSASGGASDEQFF.

This clonotype occurred a few times. The rearrangement uses TRBV5-5 and TRBJ1-5; D unresolved. Germline V gene lookup returns CDR1 SGHKS and CDR2 YYEKEE (reference sequence). This CDR3 is built from 14 residues. Between the trimmed V and J ends, which lost 4 bases and 3 bases, there was a span of 11 bases. CDR3 sequence (DNA): TGTGCCAGCAGCCCGCAGGTAACCAATCAGCCCCAGCATTTT. Protein product: CASSPQVTNQPQHF.

The V and J genes are TRBV12-3 or TRBV12-4 and TRBJ1-1, with D maybe TRBD1 (6 bases). The CDR3 spans 14 residues. V was cut by 5 bases and J by 3 bases, with 13 bases left in between. The CDR3 loop reads CASSPRDTYTEAFF. CDR3 nucleotide sequence: TGTGCCAGCAGTCCGAGGGACACCTACACTGAAGCTTTCTTT.

A word on this clonotype: The junction does not match germline at one end; this may be a read error. V usage is TRBV29-1 and J usage is TRBJ2-7; D possibly corresponds to TRBD1 (5 bases). The length of the CDR3 is 11 residues. From germline, CDR1 is SQVTM and CDR2 ANQGSEA. The DNA for the CDR3 is TGCAGCGGGGGCCGACGAGGCGAGCTGTACTTC. This translates into CSGGRRGELYF.

The table lists this clonotype with many counts. The chain uses TRBV20-1 and TRBJ2-5, with a weak D call TRBD1 (5 bases). There are 13 residues in the CDR3. Germline V lookup: CDR1 DFQATT, CDR2 SNEGSKA (reference sequence). V gave up 5 bases and J gave up 5 bases, with 15 bases separating them. Here the CDR3 reads CSALRTLEETQYF. The DNA of the CDR3 is TGCAGTGCTCTTCGGACACTTGAGGAGACCCAGTACTTC.

This clonotype was recorded at least ten times. The gene calls are TRBV5-8 and TRBJ2-1; 7 positions agree with TRBD1. CDR1 is SGHTS and CDR2 is YDEGEE in the germline V gene. Losses at the gene ends were 2 bases for V and 5 bases for J; bases not matched to a gene: 1. The CDR3 extends over 13 amino acids. The CDR3 here is CASSFGTDNEQFF. DNA of the CDR3: TGTGCCAGCAGCTTTGGGACAGACAATGAGCAGTTCTTC.

The rearrangement joins TRBV24-1 to TRBJ2-1; D is unclear. Between the trimmed V and J ends, which lost 5 bases and 2 bases, there was a span of 18 bases. Looked up from germline, CDR1 is KGHDR and CDR2 is SFDVKD. CDR3 length equals 17 residues. In DNA, the CDR3 is TGTGCCACCAGTGCTAGAGATTTGGGCAAAACCTACAATGAGCAGTTCTTC. This codes for CATSARDLGKTYNEQFF.

The chain has TRBV12-3 or TRBV12-4 and TRBJ2-2, with 9 bases matching TRBD2. Trimming at V came to 4 bases and at J to 6 bases, leaving 6 bases not matched to a gene. The CDR3 spans 15 residues. CDR3 protein: CASSSGLANSGELFF. CDR3 bases: TGTGCCAGCAGTTCAGGACTAGCGAATTCCGGGGAGCTGTTTTTT.

The V gene is TRBV11-2, the J gene TRBJ2-3; D perhaps matches TRBD2 (6 bases). The V and J ends lost 3 bases and 6 bases respectively, with 19 bases between them. CDR3 length equals 16 residues. Germline V gives CDR1 SGHAT, CDR2 FQNNGV. CDR3 nucleotide sequence: TGTGCCAGCAGCTTGATAGGCGGGACGCGATATGATACGCAGTATTTT. Protein sequence: CASSLIGGTRYDTQYF.

This clonotype was seen many times. This chain links TRBV7-9 with TRBJ1-4; D remains unclear. Germline-derived CDR1 and CDR2 are SEHNR and FQNEAQ (reference sequence). This CDR3 has 17 residues. V was shortened by 5 bases and J by 3 bases, with 19 bases between the two germline ends. CDR3 sequence (DNA): TGTGCCAGCAGCCTAGGACTCGCGGGAGCGGCTAATGAAAAACTGTTTTTT. Translated: CASSLGLAGAANEKLFF. Looking up the rest from reference TRBV7-9 and TRBJ1-4 gives the full variable domain: DTGVSQNPRHKITKRGQNVTFRCDPISEHNRLYWYRQTLGQGPEFLTYFQNEAQLEKSRLLSDRFSAERPKGSFSTLEIQRTEQGDSAMYLCASSLGLAGAANEKLFFGSGTQLSVL.

Concerning this clonotype: A much larger clone is a single base away; this may be a read error. The V gene is TRBV6-2 or TRBV6-3, the J gene TRBJ1-2, with D uncertain. The germline V gene encodes CDR1 MNHEY and CDR2 SVGEGT. The CDR3 consists of 13 residues. V was clipped by 3 bases and J by 12 bases, with 17 bases between them. CDR3 in amino acids: CASSYPHEYGDTF. The CDR3 region has the DNA TGTGCCAGCAGTTATCCCCATGAATACGGCGACACCTTC.

At least ten counts were recorded for this clonotype. The V call is TRBV6-1, the J call TRBJ1-5, with a possible D match to TRBD1 (5 bases). Trimming shortened V by 6 bases and J by 7 bases, and 13 bases separated the two germline ends. Germline values: CDR1 MNHNS, CDR2 SASEGT. The CDR3 spans 13 residues. CDR3 residues: CASSLKGRQPQHF. CDR3 bases: TGTGCCAGCAGCCTAAAGGGACGGCAGCCCCAGCATTTT.

This clonotype was observed a handful of times. Given a much more abundant clone one base away, this may be a read error. The rearrangement uses TRBV6-2 or TRBV6-3 and TRBJ1-6; D is undetermined. Germline V gene sequence: CDR1 MNHEY, CDR2 SVGEGT. V was clipped by 8 bases and J by 8 bases, with 19 bases between them. The CDR3 has 15 amino acids. The CDR3 DNA sequence: TGTGCCAGCCTCCCTTTGAGGGAGTCCGATTCACCCCTCCACTTT. It specifies CASLPLRESDSPLHF.

The gene calls are TRBV4-3 and TRBJ2-2; D may be TRBD2 (6 bases). Between the trimmed V and J ends, which lost 4 bases and 2 bases, there was a span of 17 bases. The CDR3 spans 17 residues. Germline V lookup: CDR1 LGHNA, CDR2 YSLEER. In nucleotides, the CDR3 is TGCGCCAGCAGCCTCGACGGGAGTACAGGAAACACCGGGGAGCTGTTTTTT. Protein: CASSLDGSTGNTGELFF.

This clonotype was seen many times. The chain is built from TRBV29-1 and TRBJ2-1; D possibly corresponds to TRBD2 (6 bases). This CDR3 has 13 amino acids. Germline-derived CDR1 and CDR2 are SQVTM and ANQGSEA. In nucleotides, the CDR3 is TGCAGTGACTGGGGGGTTTCGAACAATGAGCAGTTCTTC. Amino acid sequence: CSDWGVSNNEQFF.

Comment on this clonotype: The CDR3 ends on some other residue instead of the conserved phenylalanine or tryptophan, so this is likely a read error. The J gene is TRBJ1-6, the V gene TRBV6-6, with 10 positions matching TRBD1. CDR3 length equals 18 residues. The ends lost 5 bases at V and 4 bases at J; junction bases unmatched: 11. Per the germline V gene, CDR1 is MNHNY and CDR2 is SVGAGI (reference sequence). CDR3 residues: CASSRPGQGTGYNSPLHL. The CDR3 nucleotides are TGTGCCAGCAGTCGACCGGGACAGGGGACAGGATATAATTCACCCCTCCACTTG.

Ten or more counts support this clonotype. This rearrangement joins TRBV30 to TRBJ1-6; D remains unclear. The germline V gene encodes CDR1 GTSNPN and CDR2 SVGIG (reference sequence). The CDR3 has 14 amino acids. Trimming pared 3 bases from V and 7 bases from J, leaving 13 bases between. The CDR3 DNA sequence: TGTGCCTGGAGGGGTCAAGTGCGGAATTCACCCCTCCACTTT. Encoded protein: CAWRGQVRNSPLHF.

The CDR3 loop is CASREGQGGTGNTF. The CDR3 DNA follows: TGTGCCAGCAGGGAGGGACAGGGAGGAACTGGAAACACCTTC. This chain links TRBV12-3 or TRBV12-4 with TRBJ1-2; TRBD1 agrees at 9 bases. V dropped 6 bases and J dropped 12; count of bases not matched to a gene: 14. CDR3 length equals 14 residues.

Comment on this clonotype: Being one base from a much bigger clone, this may be a read error. In DNA, the CDR3 is TGTGCCAGCAGCGACCCAGCGGATCCCGGGGGGGCCCATGAGCAGTTCTTC. Amino acid sequence: CASSDPADPGGAHEQFF. The chain carries TRBV11-3 and TRBJ2-1; 8 bases match TRBD2. The CDR3 consists of 17 residues. The trim removed 5 bases at V and 8 bases at J, leaving 17 bases unmatched. Germline-derived CDR1 and CDR2 are SGHNT and YENEEA.

This clonotype was observed a handful of times. The chain employs TRBV7-2 and TRBJ1-1; no clear D gene. Germline-derived CDR1 and CDR2 are SGHTA and FQGNSA. The CDR3 spans 15 residues. V was cut by 1 base and J by 4 bases, with 13 bases left in between. In DNA, the CDR3 is TGTGCCAGCAGCTTAGTCCGTAATGTAGGCACTGAAGCTTTCTTT. This encodes CASSLVRNVGTEAFF.

This clonotype was found many times. The junction and the germline gene differ at one end; a read error may be behind it. The genes are TRBV7-2 and TRBJ1-2; 7 bases are a match to TRBD1. Per the germline V gene, CDR1 is SGHTA and CDR2 is FQGNSA. There are 15 residues in the CDR3. CDR3 residues: CASSLGTGVNYGYPF. As DNA, the CDR3 is TGTGCCAGCAGCTTAGGGACAGGAGTAAACTATGGCTACCCCTTC. The full variable domain, rest sourced from reference TRBV7-2 and TRBJ1-2, is GAGVSQSPSNKVTEKGKDVELRCDPISGHTALYWYRQSLGQGLEFLIYFQGNSAPDKSGLPSDRFSAERTGGSVSTLTIQRTQQEDSAVYLCASSLGTGVNYGYPFGSGTRLTVV.